Described below is a single TCR beta chain sequence and its context. Which antigen it targets is not known. No quality values exist for individual bases; no much larger clone is one base distant. These data belong to a study of identical twins (dated by TCRdb to about 2016). Regarding the research as a whole: To test whether fetal clonotypes persist, the study used deep sequencing on TCR alpha and beta repertoires from monozygotic twins, unrelated adults of various ages, and cord blood. Replicate twin experiments were performed at different times using different library preparation protocols to rule out contamination.

All donors were healthy Caucasians. The twin cohort comprised three pairs of female monozygotic twins, all aged about 18 to 29 years. CD4+ and CD8+ T cell populations were isolated with positive isolation kits from Invitrogen. General findings and caveats noted by the study authors: Abundant cord blood beta clonotypes had fewer insertions, young adult naive repertoires showed a similar but weaker trend, and memory repertoires showed no such trend. Out-of-frame TCR alpha sequences shared between twins showed an excess of low generation-probability sequences compared with coincidental sharing between unrelated individuals. Recombination models systematically underestimated out-of-frame TCR alpha sharing in monozygotic twins but agreed with sharing between unrelated individuals. Invariant T cells such as MAIT and iNKT could partly confound zero-insertion analyses, although diverse VJ usage argued against such confounding for most clonotypes. Because the same donors could not be followed over many years, the conclusions relied on cross-sectional statistical analysis. The excess sharing between twins in beta out-of-frame sequences was weaker because fewer shared sequences reduced the signal-to-noise ratio.

Preparation of the library involved 5' RACE. The run used an Illumina HiSeq 2000. Template switching added a universal primer binding site, and the final cDNA carried a unique molecular identifier that allowed TCR cDNA molecules to be counted accurately. Specific primers in the conserved constant-segment region were used to synthesize first-strand cDNA for TCR alpha and beta chains. Each cDNA library was double barcoded, with a SMART-Mk sample barcode plus Illumina barcodes, to control for contamination. TruSeq adapter sequences, together with Illumina sample barcodes, were added in two successive PCR steps. The Illumina HiSeq platform was used with custom primers to sequence TCR alpha and beta cDNA libraries. The original methods were these. MiGEC was used to process raw reads and extract unique molecular identifiers, and MiXCR was used to find CDR3 positions. Recombination models were inferred per individual with the repgenHMM and IGoR tools using an EM algorithm. Shared clonotypes were analyzed with the tcR package in R, and sharing was normalized by the product of cloneset sizes. To study raw recombination free of thymic and clonal selection effects, out-of-frame nonproductive sequences were analyzed. Using fastp trimming at Q25 and MiXCR clonotype assembly, TCRdb reanalyzed the public sequencing data and kept in-frame beta chains. Rows with one shared CDR3 protein collapse into an entry with the most common genes and DNA. The V and J calls and clone size come from TCRdb's table, not from the authors' own analysis. Within this sample are 400,000 to 550,000 distinct CDR3 sequences, with around 20% of them counted one time only. The ten largest make up around 0.9% of the sample.

Taken from cysteine to phenylalanine, the CDR3 has 14 residues. The entry retains the CDR3 DNA only, 42 bases that are in frame from base 1. The germline V gene (reference sequence) provides CDR1 DFQATT and CDR2 SNEGSKA. Between the V and J ends, shortened by 6 bases and 0 bases respectively, the junction contains 15 bases. The data also belong to a second study, concerning T cells expressing NK-cell markers. Looking at the second paper: About 8 donors provided sorted CD3+CD56+NKG2C+, CD3+CD56+NKG2C- and CD3+CD56-NKG2C+ T-cell subsets, whose TCR beta-chain repertoires were profiled. Among the eight sequenced donors, seven were HCMV-seropositive and one was HCMV-seronegative. To restrict sorting to alphabetaTCR-expressing T cells, an anti-gammadeltaTCR antibody was added in several experiments. In roughly 6 donors, the dominant CD3+CD56+NKG2C+ clonotypes ranked among the top 10 CD8+ clonotypes, making up roughly 1.0-8% of CD8+ T cells. Those dominant clonotypes were again the most abundant among CD3+CD56-NKG2C+ cells in four donors, at about 28.3-65%. Whether the expanded NKG2C-expressing T cell clones were specific for HCMV antigens was left unclear. The study sequenced eight donors, all healthy volunteers chosen at random: three men and five women. HCMV serostatus was determined by detecting HCMV-specific IgG in serum with a commercial ELISA kit. MIGEC was used to demultiplex reads and group reads by UMI, and MiTCR was used to assemble and quantify clonotypes. To exclude erroneous sequences, only TCR cDNA sequences supported by at least two reads were retained. The tcR package was used for downstream repertoire analysis, and clonotypes were matched between fractions using CDR3 nucleotide sequence together with V segment. Antigen specificity was annotated against VDJdb with VDJmatch, allowing one amino acid substitution in CDR3.

The source of this sequence is a woman between 18 and 29 years old in good health. The source material was CD4+ T cells sorted from blood. The chain was built from TRBV20-1 and TRBJ2-7; the D gene cannot be named for sure. The DNA sequence is as follows: TGCAGTGCCAAGGGCCCGTCACGCTCCTACGAGCAGTACTTC. The resulting protein is CSAKGPSRSYEQYF.